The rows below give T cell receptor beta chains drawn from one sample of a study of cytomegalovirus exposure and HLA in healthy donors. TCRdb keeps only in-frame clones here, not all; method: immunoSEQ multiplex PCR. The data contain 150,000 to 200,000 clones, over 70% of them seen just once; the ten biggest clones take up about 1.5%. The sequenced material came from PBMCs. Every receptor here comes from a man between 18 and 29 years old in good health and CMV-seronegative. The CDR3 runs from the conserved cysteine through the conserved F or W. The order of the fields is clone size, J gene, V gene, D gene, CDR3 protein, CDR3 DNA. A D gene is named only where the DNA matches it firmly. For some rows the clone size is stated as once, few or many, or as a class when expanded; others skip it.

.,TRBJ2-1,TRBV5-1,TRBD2,CASSLAGSGTYNEQFF,TGCGCCAGCAGCTTGGCAGGAAGCGGGACCTACAATGAGCAGTTCTTC
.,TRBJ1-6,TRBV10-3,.,CAISESAASSYNSPLHF,TGTGCCATCAGTGAGTCGGCAGCGAGCTCCTATAATTCACCCCTCCACTTT
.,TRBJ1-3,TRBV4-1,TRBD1,CASSQDWGQGLSSGNTIYF,TGCGCCAGCAGCCAAGATTGGGGACAGGGCCTATCCTCTGGAAACACCATATATTTT
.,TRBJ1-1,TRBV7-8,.,CASSSTTGNTEAFF,TGTGCCAGCAGCTCCACTACAGGGAACACTGAAGCTTTCTTT
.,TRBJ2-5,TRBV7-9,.,CASSFSETQYF,TGTGCCAGCAGCTTTTCGGAGACCCAGTACTTC
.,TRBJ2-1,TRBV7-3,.,CASSLAGRGEQFF,TGTGCCAGCAGCCTAGCCGGGAGAGGAGAGCAGTTCTTC
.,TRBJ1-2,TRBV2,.,CASSLRGGYGYTF,TGTGCCAGCAGTCTGCGAGGGGGCTATGGCTACACCTTC
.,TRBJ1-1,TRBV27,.,CASSLSESTEAFF,TGTGCCAGCAGTTTATCCGAGAGCACTGAAGCTTTCTTT
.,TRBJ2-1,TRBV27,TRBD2,CASSLRPGLAEYNEQFF,TGTGCCAGCAGTTTAAGGCCCGGACTAGCGGAATACAATGAGCAGTTCTTC
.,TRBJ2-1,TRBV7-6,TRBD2,CASSPRLAGGPLSLYNEQFF,TGTGCCAGCAGCCCCAGGTTGGCGGGAGGGCCCCTCTCCCTCTACAATGAGCAGTTCTTC
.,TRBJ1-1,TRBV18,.,CASSPRTENTEAFF,TGTGCCAGCTCACCACGGACAGAGAACACTGAAGCTTTCTTT
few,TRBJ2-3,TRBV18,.,CASSPQDTRLSTDTQYF,TGTGCCAGCTCACCGCAAGACACACGTCTGAGCACAGATACGCAGTATTTT
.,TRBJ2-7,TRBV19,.,CASSISAGLSYEQYF,TGTGCCAGTAGTATATCGGCAGGTCTTAGCTACGAGCAGTACTTC